This T cell receptor beta chain was captured in a study of cytomegalovirus exposure and HLA in healthy donors. The CDR3 totals 15 residues. Germline V CDR1 and CDR2: MNHEY, SVGAGI. V dropped 3 bases and J dropped 3 bases, with 15 bases sitting between them. The primer mix had 60 Vbeta and 13 Jbeta primers. The method was immunoSEQ multiplex PCR; TCRdb's version includes in-frame clones alone and lacks a portion of them. Seen here are roughly 140,000 clones, about 76% observed once, and the top ten hold 3.9%. The chain employs TRBV6-5 and TRBJ2-7; D unresolved. Sequences were obtained from PBMCs. The TCR originated in a man between 18 and 29 years old in good health and CMV-seronegative. CDR3: CASSYSTSTHYEQYF. The CDR3 bases are TGTGCCAGCAGTTATTCGACATCAACACACTACGAGCAGTACTTC.